This T cell receptor (beta chain) was sequenced in a study of a mutant IDH1 vaccine in newly diagnosed glioma. Across the whole study: Patients' prior therapy spanned radiotherapy, temozolomide, or both; most underwent both.

The time point was: week 47, end of study. Each dose delivered 300 ug of mutant IDH1 20-mer peptide subcutaneously with imiquimod. Sequencing was performed with immunoSEQ multiplex PCR; in TCRdb, only in-frame clones are kept and a portion is missing. The table lists some 49,000 clones, approximately 80% of them singletons, with over 4.5% in the top ten. The CDR3 runs to 14 residues. Germline CDR1 is SGHNT and CDR2 is YYREEE (reference sequence). V was clipped by 10 bases and J by 7 bases; unmatched bases: 11. On this clone itself: Its specificity is not known.

The chain employs TRBV5-4 and TRBJ2-2; 9 nucleotides line up with TRBD2. Material: PBMCs, obtained from a glioma patient whose treatment included an IDH1 peptide vaccine. This clonotype was obtained from a woman aged 40 to 50 with glioma. Some clones in this sample may be carry-over from other donors' samples. The CDR3 is CAAAGGLPGGELFF. The CDR3 DNA reads as TGTGCCGCGGCGGGAGGGCTTCCCGGCGGGGAGCTGTTTTTT. Full variable domain (rest looked up from reference TRBV5-4 and TRBJ2-2): ETGVTQSPTHLIKTRGQQVTLRCSSQSGHNTVSWYQQALGQGPQFIFQYYREEENGRGNFPPRFSGLQFPNYSSELNVNALELDDSALYLCAAAGGLPGGELFFGEGSRLTVL.